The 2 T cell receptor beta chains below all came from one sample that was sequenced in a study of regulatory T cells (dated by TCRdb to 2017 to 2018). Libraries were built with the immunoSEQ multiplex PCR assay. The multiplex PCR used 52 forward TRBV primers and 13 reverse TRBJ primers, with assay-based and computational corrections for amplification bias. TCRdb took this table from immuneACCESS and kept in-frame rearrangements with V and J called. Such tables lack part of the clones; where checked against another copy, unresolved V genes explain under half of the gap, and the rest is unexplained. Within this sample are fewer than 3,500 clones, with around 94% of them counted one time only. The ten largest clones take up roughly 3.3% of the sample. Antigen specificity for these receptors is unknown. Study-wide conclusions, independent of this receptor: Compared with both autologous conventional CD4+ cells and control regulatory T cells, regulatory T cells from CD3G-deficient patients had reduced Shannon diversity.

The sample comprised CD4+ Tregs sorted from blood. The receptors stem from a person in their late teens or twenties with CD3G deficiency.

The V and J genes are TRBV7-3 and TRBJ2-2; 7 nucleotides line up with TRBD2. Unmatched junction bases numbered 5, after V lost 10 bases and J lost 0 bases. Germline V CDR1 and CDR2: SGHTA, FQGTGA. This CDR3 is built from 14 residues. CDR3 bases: TGTGCCACCCGGGGGGACGCGAACACCGGGGAGCTGTTTTTT. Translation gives CATRGDANTGELFF.

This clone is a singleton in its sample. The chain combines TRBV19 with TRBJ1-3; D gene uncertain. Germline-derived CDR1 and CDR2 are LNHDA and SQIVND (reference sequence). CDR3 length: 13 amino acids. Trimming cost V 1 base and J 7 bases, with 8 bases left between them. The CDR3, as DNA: TGTGCCAGTAGTATAGCCCCCCGCAACACCATATATTTT. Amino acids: CASSIAPRNTIYF.